This T cell receptor (beta chain) was documented in a study of cytomegalovirus exposure and HLA in healthy donors. 60 Vbeta and 13 Jbeta primers were used in PCR. Some clones are missing from TCRdb's copy, which holds only in-frame ones; the method was immunoSEQ multiplex PCR. The sample has around 250,000 clones, around 90% seen once. Study outcomes and limitations: A few of the chains that were CMV-associated were confirmed in vitro to be specific for CMV antigens.

The CDR3 is 17 amino acids. Losses at the gene ends were 0 bases for V and 1 base for J; bases not matched to a gene: 5. Germline loops: CDR1 SGDLS, CDR2 YYNGEE. As concerns this clone: Its antigen is still unknown.

This sequence was found in a girl aged 2 to 9 in good health and CMV-seronegative. The chain couples TRBV9 to TRBJ2-5; 11 positions match TRBD2. Sequenced: PBMCs. CDR3 sequence: CASSVATTSGGQETQYF. The CDR3 nucleotides read TGTGCCAGCAGCGTAGCTACTACTAGCGGGGGCCAAGAGACCCAGTACTTC.